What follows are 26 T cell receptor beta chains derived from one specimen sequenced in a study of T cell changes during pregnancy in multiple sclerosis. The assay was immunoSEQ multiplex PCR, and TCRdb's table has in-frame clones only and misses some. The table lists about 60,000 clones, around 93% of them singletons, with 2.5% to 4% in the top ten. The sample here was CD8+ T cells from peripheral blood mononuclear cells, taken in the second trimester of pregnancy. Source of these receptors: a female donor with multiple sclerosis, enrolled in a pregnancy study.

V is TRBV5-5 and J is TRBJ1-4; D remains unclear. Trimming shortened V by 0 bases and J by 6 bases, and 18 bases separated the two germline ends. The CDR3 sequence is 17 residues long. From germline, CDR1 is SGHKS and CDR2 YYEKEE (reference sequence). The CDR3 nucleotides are TGTGCCAGCAGCTTGGGATTCACTGGCAGGAATCATGAAAAACTGTTTTTT. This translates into CASSLGFTGRNHEKLFF.

CDR3 bases: TGTGCCTGGAACGAGGCGTTGGAGCAGTTCTTC. Its protein is CAWNEALEQFF. The chain couples TRBV30 to TRBJ2-1, with no clear D. The CDR3 is 11 residues long. The V and J ends lost 4 bases and 10 bases respectively, with 11 bases between them. The germline CDR1 and CDR2 sequences are GTSNPN and SVGIG (reference sequence).

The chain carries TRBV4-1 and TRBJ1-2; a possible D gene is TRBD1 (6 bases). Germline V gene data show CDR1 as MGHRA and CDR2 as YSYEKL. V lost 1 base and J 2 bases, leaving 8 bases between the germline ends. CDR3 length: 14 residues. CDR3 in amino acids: CASSQVQGNYGYTF. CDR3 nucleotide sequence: TGCGCCAGCAGCCAAGTTCAGGGGAACTATGGCTACACCTTC.

The CDR3 DNA sequence: TGTGCCAGCACTATCGACAGGGGTTACCAAGAGACCCAGTACTTC. This codes for CASTIDRGYQETQYF. The rearrangement joins TRBV6-1 to TRBJ2-5; TRBD1 agrees at 8 bases. Germline loops: CDR1 MNHNS, CDR2 SASEGT. V gave up 7 bases and J gave up 0 bases; unmatched junction bases: 7. This CDR3 spans 15 amino acids.

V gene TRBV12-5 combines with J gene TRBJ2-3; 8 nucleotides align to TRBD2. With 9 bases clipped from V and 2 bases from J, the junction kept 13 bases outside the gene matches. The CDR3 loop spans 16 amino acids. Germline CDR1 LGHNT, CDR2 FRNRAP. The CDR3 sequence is CASKPDGGRYTDTQYF. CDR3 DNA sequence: TGTGCTAGCAAACCCGACGGCGGGAGGTACACAGATACGCAGTATTTT.

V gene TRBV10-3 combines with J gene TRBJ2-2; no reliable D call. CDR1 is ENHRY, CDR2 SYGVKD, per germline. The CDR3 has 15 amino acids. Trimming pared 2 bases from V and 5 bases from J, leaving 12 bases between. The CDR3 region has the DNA TGTGCCATCAGTGAGCCGAGAGACTTTACCGGGGAGCTGTTTTTT. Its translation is CAISEPRDFTGELFF.

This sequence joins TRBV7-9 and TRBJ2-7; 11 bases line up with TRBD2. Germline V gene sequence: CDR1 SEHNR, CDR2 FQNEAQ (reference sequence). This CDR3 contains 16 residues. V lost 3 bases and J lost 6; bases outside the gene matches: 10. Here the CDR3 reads CASSFPTPGLAVEQYF. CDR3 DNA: TGTGCCAGCAGCTTTCCTACTCCGGGACTAGCGGTCGAGCAGTACTTC.

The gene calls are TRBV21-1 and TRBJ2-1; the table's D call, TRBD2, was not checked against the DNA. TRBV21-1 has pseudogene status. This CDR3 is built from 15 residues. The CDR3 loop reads CASRRLGRIINEQFF. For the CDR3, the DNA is TGTGCCAGCAGGAGGCTAGGGAGGATCATCAATGAGCAGTTCTTC.

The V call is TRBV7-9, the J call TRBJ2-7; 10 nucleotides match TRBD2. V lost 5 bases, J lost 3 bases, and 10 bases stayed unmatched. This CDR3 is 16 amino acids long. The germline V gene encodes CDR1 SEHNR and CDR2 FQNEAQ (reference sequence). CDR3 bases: TGTGCCAGCAGCCCGAACCGGACTAGCGGAAACTACGAGCAGTACTTC. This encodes CASSPNRTSGNYEQYF.

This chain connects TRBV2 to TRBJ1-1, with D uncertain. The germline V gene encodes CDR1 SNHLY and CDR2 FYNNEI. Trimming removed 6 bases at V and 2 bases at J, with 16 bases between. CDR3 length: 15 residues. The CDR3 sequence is CASSARHVFNTEAFF. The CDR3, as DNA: TGTGCCAGCAGCGCCCGACACGTTTTTAACACTGAAGCTTTCTTT.

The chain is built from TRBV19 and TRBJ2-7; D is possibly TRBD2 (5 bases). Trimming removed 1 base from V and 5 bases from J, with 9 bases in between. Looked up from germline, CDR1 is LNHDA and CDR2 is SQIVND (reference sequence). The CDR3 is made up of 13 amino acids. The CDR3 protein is CASSIGLGNEQYF. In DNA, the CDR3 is TGTGCCAGTAGTATAGGTCTCGGGAACGAGCAGTACTTC.

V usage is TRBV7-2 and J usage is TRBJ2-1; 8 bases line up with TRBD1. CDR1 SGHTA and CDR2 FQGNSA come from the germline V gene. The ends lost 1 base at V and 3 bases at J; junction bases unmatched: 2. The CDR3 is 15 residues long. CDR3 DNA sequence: TGTGCCAGCAGCTTAGGGGGACAGGTCTACAATGAGCAGTTCTTC. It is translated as CASSLGGQVYNEQFF.

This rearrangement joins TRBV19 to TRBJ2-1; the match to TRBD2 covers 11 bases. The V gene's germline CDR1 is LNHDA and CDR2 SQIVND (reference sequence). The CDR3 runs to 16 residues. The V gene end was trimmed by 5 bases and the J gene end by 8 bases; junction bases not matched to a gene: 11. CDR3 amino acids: CASSAPWTSGFHEQFF. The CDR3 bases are TGTGCCAGTAGTGCCCCCTGGACTAGCGGGTTCCATGAGCAGTTCTTC.

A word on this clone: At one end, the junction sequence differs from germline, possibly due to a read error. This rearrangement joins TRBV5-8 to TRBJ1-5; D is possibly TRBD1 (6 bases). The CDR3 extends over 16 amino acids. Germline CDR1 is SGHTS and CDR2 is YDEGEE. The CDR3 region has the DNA TGTGCCAGCAGCTACAGGGAAGGGCAGGGGAATCTGCCCCAGCATTTT. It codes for CASSYREGQGNLPQHF.

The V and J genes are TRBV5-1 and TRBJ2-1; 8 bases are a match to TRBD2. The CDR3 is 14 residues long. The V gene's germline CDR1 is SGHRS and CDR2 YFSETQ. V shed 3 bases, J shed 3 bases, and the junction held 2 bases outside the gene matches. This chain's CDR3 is CASSSAGGYNEQFF. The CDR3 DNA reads TGCGCCAGCAGCTCCGCGGGAGGCTACAATGAGCAGTTCTTC. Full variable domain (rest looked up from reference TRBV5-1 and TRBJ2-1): KAGVTQTPRYLIKTRGQQVTLSCSPISGHRSVSWYQQTPGQGLQFLFEYFSETQRNKGNFPGRFSGRQFSNSRSEMNVSTLELGDSALYLCASSSAGGYNEQFFGPGTRLTVL.

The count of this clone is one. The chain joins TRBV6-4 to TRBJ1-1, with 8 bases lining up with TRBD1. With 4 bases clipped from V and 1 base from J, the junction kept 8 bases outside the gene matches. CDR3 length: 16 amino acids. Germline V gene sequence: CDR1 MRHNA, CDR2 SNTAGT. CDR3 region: CASSAPRGTGNTEAFF. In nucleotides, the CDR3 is TGTGCCAGCAGTGCCCCGCGCGGGACAGGGAACACTGAAGCTTTCTTT.

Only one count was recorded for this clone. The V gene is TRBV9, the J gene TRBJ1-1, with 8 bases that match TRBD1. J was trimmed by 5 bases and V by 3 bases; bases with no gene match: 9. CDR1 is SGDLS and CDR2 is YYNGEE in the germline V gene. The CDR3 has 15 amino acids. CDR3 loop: CASSAGQGARTEAFF. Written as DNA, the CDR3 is TGTGCCAGCAGCGCCGGACAGGGAGCAAGGACTGAAGCTTTCTTT.

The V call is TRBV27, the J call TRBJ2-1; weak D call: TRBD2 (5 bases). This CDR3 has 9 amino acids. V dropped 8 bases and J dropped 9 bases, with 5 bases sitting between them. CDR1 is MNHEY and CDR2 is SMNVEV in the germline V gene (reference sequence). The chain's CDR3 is CASGSEQFF. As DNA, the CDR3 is TGTGCCAGCGGGAGTGAGCAGTTCTTC.

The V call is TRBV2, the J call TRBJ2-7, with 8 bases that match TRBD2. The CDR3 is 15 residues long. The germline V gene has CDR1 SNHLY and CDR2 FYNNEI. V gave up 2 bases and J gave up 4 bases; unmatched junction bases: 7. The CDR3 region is CASSESRSGSYEQYF. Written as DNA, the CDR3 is TGTGCCAGCAGTGAATCGCGGAGCGGGAGTTACGAGCAGTACTTC. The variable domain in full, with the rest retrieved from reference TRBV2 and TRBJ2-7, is EPEVTQTPSHQVTQMGQEVILRCVPISNHLYFYWYRQILGQKVEFLVSFYNNEISEKSEIFDDQFSVERPDGSNFTLKIRSTKLEDSAMYFCASSESRSGSYEQYFGPGTRLTVT.

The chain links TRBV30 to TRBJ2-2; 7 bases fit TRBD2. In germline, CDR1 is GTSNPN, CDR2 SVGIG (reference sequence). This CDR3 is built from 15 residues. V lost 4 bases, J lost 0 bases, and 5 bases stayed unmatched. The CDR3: CAWTSGIANTGELFF. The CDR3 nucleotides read TGTGCCTGGACCAGCGGGATCGCGAACACCGGGGAGCTGTTTTTT.

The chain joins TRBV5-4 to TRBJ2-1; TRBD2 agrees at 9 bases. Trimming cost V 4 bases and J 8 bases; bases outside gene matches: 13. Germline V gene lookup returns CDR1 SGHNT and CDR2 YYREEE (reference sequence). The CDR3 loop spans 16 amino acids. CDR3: CASSLKREAPGDEQFF. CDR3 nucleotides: TGTGCCAGCAGCCTAAAGCGGGAGGCGCCCGGCGATGAGCAGTTCTTC.

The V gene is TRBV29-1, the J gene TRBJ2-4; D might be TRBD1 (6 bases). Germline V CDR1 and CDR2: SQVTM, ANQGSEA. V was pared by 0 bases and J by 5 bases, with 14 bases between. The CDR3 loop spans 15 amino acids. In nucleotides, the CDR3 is TGCAGCGTTGAAGATCAACAGGGAAGCGAAAACATTCAGTACTTC. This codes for CSVEDQQGSENIQYF. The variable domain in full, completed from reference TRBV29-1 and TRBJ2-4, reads SAVISQKPSRDICQRGTSLTIQCQVDSQVTMMFWYRQQPGQSLTLIATANQGSEATYESGFVIDKFPISRPNLTFSTLTVSNMSPEDSSIYLCSVEDQQGSENIQYFGAGTRLSVL.

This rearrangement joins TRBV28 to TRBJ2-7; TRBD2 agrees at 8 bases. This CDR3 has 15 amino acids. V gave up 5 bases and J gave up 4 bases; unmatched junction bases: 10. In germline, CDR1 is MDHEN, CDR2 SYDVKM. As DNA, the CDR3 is TGTGCCAGCAGTCCCCCCAGCGGGAGTAGGTACGAGCAGTACTTC. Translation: CASSPPSGSRYEQYF. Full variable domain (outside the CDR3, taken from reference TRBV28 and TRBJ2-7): DVKVTQSSRYLVKRTGEKVFLECVQDMDHENMFWYRQDPGLGLRLIYFSYDVKMKEKGDIPEGYSVSREKKERFSLILESASTNQTSMYLCASSPPSGSRYEQYFGPGTRLTVT.

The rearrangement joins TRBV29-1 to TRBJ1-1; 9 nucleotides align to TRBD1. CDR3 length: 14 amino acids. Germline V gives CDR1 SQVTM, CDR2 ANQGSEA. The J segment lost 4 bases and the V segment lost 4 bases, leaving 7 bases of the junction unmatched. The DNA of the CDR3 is TGCAGCGTTGGGGGGACAGGGTGGGGCACTGAAGCTTTCTTT. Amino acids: CSVGGTGWGTEAFF. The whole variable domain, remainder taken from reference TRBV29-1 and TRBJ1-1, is SAVISQKPSRDICQRGTSLTIQCQVDSQVTMMFWYRQQPGQSLTLIATANQGSEATYESGFVIDKFPISRPNLTFSTLTVSNMSPEDSSIYLCSVGGTGWGTEAFFGQGTRLTVV.

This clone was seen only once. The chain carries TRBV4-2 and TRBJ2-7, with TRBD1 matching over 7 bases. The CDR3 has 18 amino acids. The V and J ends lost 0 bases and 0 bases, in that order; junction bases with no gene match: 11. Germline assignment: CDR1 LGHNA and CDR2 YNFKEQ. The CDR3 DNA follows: TGTGCCAGCAGCCAAGAGCGGAGAATCTGGGACAGCTCCTACGAGCAGTACTTC. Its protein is CASSQERRIWDSSYEQYF.

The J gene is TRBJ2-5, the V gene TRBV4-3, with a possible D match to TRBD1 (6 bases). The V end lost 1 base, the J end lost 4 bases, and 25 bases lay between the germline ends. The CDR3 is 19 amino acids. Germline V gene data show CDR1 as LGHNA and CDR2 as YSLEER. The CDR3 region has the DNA TGCGCCAGCAGCCAAGTATTAAGGGGTCCGGACAGCCCAGCAGAGACCCAGTACTTC. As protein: CASSQVLRGPDSPAETQYF.